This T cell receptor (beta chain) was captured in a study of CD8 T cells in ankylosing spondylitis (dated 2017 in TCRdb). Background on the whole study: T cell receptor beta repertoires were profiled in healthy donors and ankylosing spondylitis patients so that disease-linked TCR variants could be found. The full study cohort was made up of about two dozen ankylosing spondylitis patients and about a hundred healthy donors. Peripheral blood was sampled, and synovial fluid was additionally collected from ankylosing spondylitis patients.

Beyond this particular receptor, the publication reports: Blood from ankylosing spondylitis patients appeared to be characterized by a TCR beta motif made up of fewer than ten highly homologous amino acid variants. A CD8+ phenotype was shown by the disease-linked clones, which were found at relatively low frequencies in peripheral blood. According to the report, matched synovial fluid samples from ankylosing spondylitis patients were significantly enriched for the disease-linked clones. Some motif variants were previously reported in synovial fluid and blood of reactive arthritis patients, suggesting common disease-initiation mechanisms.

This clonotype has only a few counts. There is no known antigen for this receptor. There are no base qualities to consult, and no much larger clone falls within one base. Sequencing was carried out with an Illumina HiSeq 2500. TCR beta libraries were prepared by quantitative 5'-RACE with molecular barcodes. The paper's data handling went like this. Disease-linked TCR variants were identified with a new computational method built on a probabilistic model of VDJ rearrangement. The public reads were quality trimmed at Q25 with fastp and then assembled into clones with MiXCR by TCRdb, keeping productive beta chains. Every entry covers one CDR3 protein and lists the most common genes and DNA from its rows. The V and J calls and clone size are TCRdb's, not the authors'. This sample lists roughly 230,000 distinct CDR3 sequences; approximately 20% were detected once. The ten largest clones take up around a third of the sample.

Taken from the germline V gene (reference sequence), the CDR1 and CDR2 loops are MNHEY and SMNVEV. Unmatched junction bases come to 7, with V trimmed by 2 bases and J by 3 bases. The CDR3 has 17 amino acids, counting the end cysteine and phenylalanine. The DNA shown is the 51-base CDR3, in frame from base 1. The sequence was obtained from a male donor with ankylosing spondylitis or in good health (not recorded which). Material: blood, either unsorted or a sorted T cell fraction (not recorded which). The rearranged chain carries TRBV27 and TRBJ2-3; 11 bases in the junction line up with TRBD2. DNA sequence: TGTGCCAGCAGTTTACTCACTAGCGGGAGTCGGACAGATACGCAGTATTTT. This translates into CASSLLTSGSRTDTQYF.